The clone carrying this T cell receptor (beta chain) was recorded a few times. The antigen is not known. Trimming removed 1 base from V and 7 bases from J, with 8 bases in between. The germline V gene encodes CDR1 SGHNT and CDR2 YENEEA. This CDR3 is built from 13 residues. This entry is derived from a study of CD8 T cells in ankylosing spondylitis. Quantitative 5'-RACE with molecular barcodes generated TCR beta libraries. TCRdb independently ran MiXCR on the 5' RACE reads; one entry per CDR3 protein. The sample has about 460,000 distinct CDR3 sequences; approximately 5.3% are singletons. General study points: Matched ankylosing spondylitis synovial fluid reportedly showed significant enrichment of disease-linked clones. For ankylosing spondylitis blood, a TCR beta motif of 7 to 9 highly homologous variants appeared characteristic. There were earlier reports of some motif variants in reactive arthritis synovial fluid and blood.

The chain combines TRBV11-3 with TRBJ1-3; D not resolved. Material for sequencing was blood, either unsorted or a sorted T cell fraction (not recorded which). The source is a male donor with ankylosing spondylitis. The CDR3, as DNA: TGTGCCAGCAGCTTAGGCAGTTGGAACACCATATATTTT. Protein: CASSLGSWNTIYF. The full variable domain, rest sourced from reference TRBV11-3 and TRBJ1-3, is EAGVVQSPRYKIIEKKQPVAFWCNPISGHNTLYWYLQNLGQGPELLIRYENEEAVDDSQLPKDRFSAERLKGVDSTLKIQPAELGDSAVYLCASSLGSWNTIYFGEGSWLTVV.